One sample yielded the 27 T cell receptor beta chains listed below, sequenced in a study of blood T cell repertoires in COVID-19 (dated by TCRdb to 2020 to 2022). Library preparation used the immunoSEQ multiplex PCR assay. TCRdb retrieved this table from immuneACCESS and kept in-frame rearrangements only. Not all clones are present; in checked studies, unresolved V genes account for under half, and no reason is known for the remainder. This sample gives 300,000 to 400,000 clones in total; roughly 84% of them show up just once. The leading ten clones occupy 1% of the sample. The sample consisted of peripheral blood. These receptors were collected from a man aged 50 to 59 with active or convalescent COVID-19.

V gene TRBV10-3 combines with J gene TRBJ2-2, with 8 nucleotides matching TRBD1. The CDR3 extends over 18 amino acids. The germline gives CDR1 ENHRY, CDR2 SYGVKD. Losses at the gene ends were 1 base for V and 6 bases for J; bases not matched to a gene: 13. CDR3 in DNA: TGTGCCATCAGTGAGTTGGCAATGACAGGGGCAACGGCCGGGGAGCTGTTTTTT. Translating it yields CAISELAMTGATAGELFF.

This chain joins TRBV6-5 and TRBJ2-7; D is undetermined. This CDR3 is 15 amino acids long. Trimming pared 0 bases from V and 0 bases from J, leaving 9 bases between. Germline V gives CDR1 MNHEY, CDR2 SVGAGI. The CDR3 here is CASSYSVLNSYEQYF. The DNA of the CDR3 is TGTGCCAGCAGTTACTCGGTCCTAAACTCCTACGAGCAGTACTTC.

The genes are TRBV15 and TRBJ2-5, with D hard to call. V was clipped by 0 bases and J by 2 bases, with 10 bases between them. Germline V gene lookup returns CDR1 LNHNV and CDR2 YYDKDF (reference sequence). CDR3 size: 15 residues. The CDR3 here is CATSRDNAVQETQYF. CDR3 sequence (DNA): TGTGCCACCAGCAGAGATAATGCAGTGCAAGAGACCCAGTACTTC.

This rearrangement joins TRBV19 to TRBJ1-2, with a tentative D call TRBD1 (6 bases). The V and J ends lost 6 bases and 5 bases respectively, with 19 bases between them. Germline CDR1 is LNHDA and CDR2 is SQIVND (reference sequence). The CDR3 sequence is 15 residues long. CDR3 bases: TGTGCCAGTAGAAGAGGACAGAACGCAATTTATGGCTACACCTTC. Its translation: CASRRGQNAIYGYTF.

This sequence joins TRBV5-6 and TRBJ1-3; TRBD1 aligns across 8 bases. Germline CDR1 reads SGHDT; CDR2 reads YYEEEE. Losses at the gene ends were 2 bases for V and 2 bases for J; bases not matched to a gene: 3. The CDR3 extends over 15 amino acids. Written as DNA, the CDR3 is TGTGCCAGCAGCTTAAAGACAGGGGCTGGAAACACCATATATTTT. Its protein is CASSLKTGAGNTIYF.

This chain uses TRBV28 with TRBJ1-1, with D possibly TRBD1 on 6 matching bases. Between the trimmed V and J ends, which lost 2 bases and 1 base, there was a span of 8 bases. There are 14 residues in the CDR3. Germline CDR1 and CDR2: MDHEN and SYDVKM. Here the CDR3 reads CASSLGQRNTEAFF. The CDR3 region has the DNA TGTGCCAGCAGTTTAGGACAGAGGAACACTGAAGCTTTCTTT.

V and J are TRBV5-1 and TRBJ2-7; the match to TRBD1 covers 8 bases. Germline CDR1 SGHRS, CDR2 YFSETQ. Germline trimming cut 0 bases from V and 7 bases from J; bases unmatched to any gene: 6. This CDR3 region has 14 residues. In DNA form, the CDR3 reads TGCGCCAGCAGCTTGGTACCAGGGGGCTATGAGCAGTACTTC. Protein: CASSLVPGGYEQYF.

The V and J genes are TRBV2 and TRBJ1-2; possibly TRBD1 for D (5 bases). CDR3 length: 12 residues. In germline, CDR1 is SNHLY, CDR2 FYNNEI. Trimming took off 10 bases at V and 9 bases at J, with 18 bases between the two ends. The CDR3 is CATYRGLWSYTF. Here the CDR3 DNA reads TGTGCCACCTACCGGGGACTATGGAGCTACACCTTC. The full variable domain, in which reference TRBV2 and TRBJ1-2 provide the parts outside the CDR3, is EPEVTQTPSHQVTQMGQEVILRCVPISNHLYFYWYRQILGQKVEFLVSFYNNEISEKSEIFDDQFSVERPDGSNFTLKIRSTKLEDSAMYFCATYRGLWSYTFGSGTRLTVV.

This sequence joins TRBV5-1 and TRBJ1-1; no firm D call. The CDR3 loop spans 15 amino acids. V was trimmed by 4 bases and J by 0 bases, leaving 13 bases between them. Looked up from germline, CDR1 is SGHRS and CDR2 is YFSETQ. This CDR3 reads CASSLGIQMNTEAFF. DNA of the CDR3: TGCGCCAGCAGCCTCGGGATTCAGATGAACACTGAAGCTTTCTTT.

The rearrangement uses TRBV2 and TRBJ2-1, with 7 bases identical to TRBD1. Trimming at V came to 3 bases and at J to 1 base, leaving 3 bases not matched to a gene. The germline CDR1 and CDR2 sequences are SNHLY and FYNNEI. The CDR3 covers 15 residues. The CDR3 DNA reads TGTGCCAGCAGTGATCAGGGGGTGTCCTACAATGAGCAGTTCTTC. Amino acid sequence: CASSDQGVSYNEQFF.

The table lists this clone with a count of one. The chain is built from TRBV4-3 and TRBJ2-2; TRBD2 might be the D (5 bases). Germline CDR1 reads LGHNA; CDR2 reads YSLEER. The length of the CDR3 is 14 residues. V lost 0 bases and J 8 bases, leaving 10 bases between the germline ends. CDR3: CASSQEGLHGELFF. The CDR3 DNA reads as TGCGCCAGCAGCCAAGAAGGACTGCATGGGGAGCTGTTTTTT.

The genes are TRBV19 and TRBJ2-7; 9 nucleotides align to TRBD2. J lost 4 bases, V lost 8 bases, and 15 bases had no gene match. The CDR3 is 16 residues long. Per germline, CDR1 LNHDA and CDR2 SQIVND (reference sequence). The CDR3 is CASRQFDAGGQYEQYF. The CDR3 DNA sequence: TGTGCCAGTCGCCAGTTCGACGCGGGAGGGCAGTACGAGCAGTACTTC.

V and J are TRBV12-3 or TRBV12-4 and TRBJ2-5, with D possibly being TRBD1 (5 bases). Trimming shortened V by 6 bases and J by 2 bases, and 10 bases separated the two germline ends. The CDR3 loop spans 13 amino acids. CDR3 region: CASSRQSQETQYF. The CDR3 coding sequence is TGTGCCAGCAGCCGACAGTCTCAAGAGACCCAGTACTTC.

The chain couples TRBV19 to TRBJ1-3, with D possibly TRBD1 on 6 matching bases. Germline CDR1 is LNHDA and CDR2 is SQIVND (reference sequence). Trimming took 5 bases from V and 0 from J, leaving 17 bases between them. The CDR3 is made up of 17 amino acids. The CDR3 DNA sequence: TGTGCCAGTAGTGACCAGGTACAGGGATTCTCTGGAAACACCATATATTTT. Amino acid sequence: CASSDQVQGFSGNTIYF.

This clone came up once. The V gene is TRBV28, the J gene TRBJ2-7; 10 nucleotides line up with TRBD1. Trimming removed 3 bases from V and 4 bases from J; junction bases left unmatched: 6. Germline CDR1 is MDHEN and CDR2 is SYDVKM. This CDR3 is built from 15 residues. CDR3 DNA sequence: TGTGCCAGCAGTTTGTGGGGACAGGGGTTTTACGAGCAGTACTTC. Translated, it gives CASSLWGQGFYEQYF.

The chain has TRBV5-1 and TRBJ1-1; D might be TRBD1 (6 bases). The CDR3 is 16 residues long. CDR1 SGHRS and CDR2 YFSETQ come from the germline V gene. The ends were cut back, 0 bases at V and 3 bases at J, with 15 bases in the middle. This CDR3 reads CASSLASGVGDTEAFF. For the CDR3, the DNA is TGCGCCAGCAGCTTGGCCTCAGGGGTGGGGGACACTGAAGCTTTCTTT.

This chain connects TRBV13 to TRBJ1-6; no reliable D call. Germline V gene sequence: CDR1 PRHDT, CDR2 FYEKMQ (reference sequence). V lost 5 bases and J 7 bases, leaving 12 bases between the germline ends. The CDR3 totals 14 residues. The CDR3 reads CASSRGARNSPLHF. The CDR3 DNA is TGTGCCAGCAGCCGGGGAGCCAGGAATTCACCCCTCCACTTT.

Concerning this clone itself: The same CDR3 is also encoded by other DNA sequences in this sample. The CDR3 loop reads CASRQGHYGYTF. As DNA, the CDR3 is TGTGCCAGCAGACAGGGACACTATGGCTACACCTTC. The chain carries TRBV28 and TRBJ1-2; D may be TRBD1 (6 bases). Between the trimmed V and J ends, which lost 6 bases and 3 bases, there was a span of 8 bases. Germline V gives CDR1 MDHEN, CDR2 SYDVKM. CDR3 length: 12 amino acids.

The V call is TRBV5-4, the J call TRBJ2-1; 12 nucleotides match TRBD2. This CDR3 has 16 amino acids. The germline CDR1 and CDR2 sequences are SGHNT and YYREEE (reference sequence). V lost 0 bases to trimming and J lost 7 bases; unmatched junction nucleotides: 5. Here the CDR3 DNA reads TGTGCCAGCAGCTTGGTGTCTAGCGGGGGGGCAAATGAGCAGTTCTTC. Translated: CASSLVSSGGANEQFF.

This chain connects TRBV7-2 to TRBJ2-1; 8 positions agree with TRBD2. The germline V gene has CDR1 SGHTA and CDR2 FQGNSA. The length of the CDR3 is 13 residues. With V trimmed by 5 bases and J by 9 bases, 6 bases remained unmatched. This CDR3 is CASSLGLEGEQFF. CDR3 coding DNA: TGTGCCAGCAGCCTGGGACTAGAGGGTGAGCAGTTCTTC.

Here the CDR3 reads CASSPTGDYGYTF. The CDR3 DNA follows: TGTGCCAGCAGCCCGACAGGGGACTATGGCTACACCTTC. The chain has TRBV3-1 (or the pseudogene TRBV3-2) and TRBJ1-2; 8 bases line up with TRBD1. The CDR3 runs 13 residues. Germline V CDR1 and CDR2: LGHDT, YNNKEL (reference sequence). Germline trimming cut 4 bases from V and 3 bases from J; bases unmatched to any gene: 1.

The chain uses TRBV6-5 and TRBJ1-1, with 7 bases lining up with TRBD1. The V gene's germline CDR1 is MNHEY and CDR2 SVGAGI. V shed 2 bases and J 10 bases; nucleotides not matched to a gene: 13. This CDR3 region has 15 residues. The CDR3 reads CASSYLSGGQGVAFF. The CDR3 DNA reads TGTGCCAGCAGTTACCTTTCGGGGGGGCAGGGGGTAGCTTTCTTT.

This clone was found once. This sequence joins TRBV6-1 and TRBJ1-2; D may be TRBD1 (6 bases). Germline V gives CDR1 MNHNS, CDR2 SASEGT. The CDR3 runs to 15 residues. The ends were cut back, 6 bases at V and 2 bases at J, with 16 bases in the middle. The CDR3 reads CASRLQRTANYGYTF. The CDR3 DNA is TGTGCCAGCAGACTACAAAGGACAGCCAACTATGGCTACACCTTC.

V usage is TRBV4-1 and J usage is TRBJ2-1; D unresolved. Trimming removed 0 bases from V and 11 bases from J, with 20 bases in between. CDR1 and CDR2 from the germline V gene are MGHRA and YSYEKL. The CDR3 consists of 16 residues. DNA for the CDR3: TGCGCCAGCAGCCAAGAACCACTTGGCGGCCCTGTTAAGCAGTTCTTC. Encoded protein: CASSQEPLGGPVKQFF.

This sequence joins TRBV19 and TRBJ1-6, with a possible D match to TRBD1 (6 bases). The germline V gene encodes CDR1 LNHDA and CDR2 SQIVND (reference sequence). The CDR3 sequence is 14 residues long. The germline V and J ends were trimmed by 5 bases and 6 bases, with 11 bases remaining between them. The chain's CDR3 is CASSWGRGNSPLHF. The DNA of the CDR3 is TGTGCCAGTAGTTGGGGGCGAGGTAATTCACCCCTCCACTTT.

V and J are TRBV19 and TRBJ2-1; 7 bases are shared with TRBD2. The CDR3 is 16 residues long. Per the germline V gene, CDR1 is LNHDA and CDR2 is SQIVND (reference sequence). Losses at the gene ends were 0 bases for V and 3 bases for J; bases not matched to a gene: 5. The CDR3 sequence is CASSIDRGVSYNEQFF. The CDR3, as DNA: TGTGCCAGTAGTATAGATCGGGGGGTTAGCTACAATGAGCAGTTCTTC. Full variable domain (rest looked up from reference TRBV19 and TRBJ2-1): DGGITQSPKYLFRKEGQNVTLSCEQNLNHDAMYWYRQDPGQGLRLIYYSQIVNDFQKGDIAEGYSVSREKKESFPLTVTSAQKNPTAFYLCASSIDRGVSYNEQFFGPGTRLTVL.

This chain connects TRBV5-1 to TRBJ2-3, with 9 nucleotides matching TRBD1. The CDR3 consists of 15 residues. With V trimmed by 4 bases and J by 5 bases, 8 bases remained unmatched. Germline V gene sequence: CDR1 SGHRS, CDR2 YFSETQ. CDR3 coding DNA: TGCGCCAGCAGCAAAACAGGGGGCTTAGGAGATACGCAGTATTTT. Its translation: CASSKTGGLGDTQYF. Using reference TRBV5-1 and TRBJ2-3 for the parts outside the CDR3, the full variable domain is KAGVTQTPRYLIKTRGQQVTLSCSPISGHRSVSWYQQTPGQGLQFLFEYFSETQRNKGNFPGRFSGRQFSNSRSEMNVSTLELGDSALYLCASSKTGGLGDTQYFGPGTRLTVL.